This is a list of T cell receptor beta chains from one sample in a study of cytomegalovirus exposure and HLA in healthy donors. TCRdb's table, derived via immunoSEQ multiplex PCR, lists solely in-frame clones and lacks some. In total, the table holds 45,000 to 55,000 clones. The sample taken for sequencing was PBMCs. These receptor sequences come from a woman aged 50 to 65 in good health and CMV-seropositive. CDR3s include the opening cysteine and the closing phenylalanine or tryptophan. D genes are given only for firm matches.

d_gene	j_gene	v_gene	CDR3aa	CDR3nt
TRBD2	TRBJ2-1	TRBV28	CATNGRLAAVNEQFF	TGTGCCACCAATGGGAGACTAGCAGCCGTCAATGAGCAGTTCTTC
NA	TRBJ1-1	TRBV28	CASSLSGVGGGNTEAFF	TGTGCCAGCAGTTTATCGGGGGTCGGTGGAGGGAACACTGAAGCTTTCTTT
NA	TRBJ2-1	TRBV4-1	CASSQYPWGVSEYNEQFF	TGCGCCAGCAGCCAGTACCCCTGGGGGGTTAGCGAGTACAATGAGCAGTTCTTC
NA	TRBJ2-7	TRBV2	CASSEMAGVTYEQYF	TGTGCCAGCAGTGAAATGGCAGGGGTGACCTACGAGCAGTACTTC
TRBD1	TRBJ1-2	TRBV10-3	CAISEPRTGGAYTF	TGTGCCATCAGTGAGCCGCGGACAGGGGGCGCCTACACCTTC
TRBD1	TRBJ1-2	TRBV14	CASSPWTGVGYGYTF	TGTGCCAGCAGCCCCTGGACAGGGGTAGGCTATGGCTACACCTTC
TRBD1	TRBJ1-2	TRBV5-1	CASSPDRAVDGYTF	TGCGCCAGCAGCCCCGACAGGGCGGTCGATGGCTACACCTTC
TRBD1	TRBJ2-2	TRBV6-1	CASSQDRAGELFF	TGTGCCAGCAGTCAAGACAGGGCCGGGGAGCTGTTTTTT
TRBD2	TRBJ2-5	TRBV9	CASSVSAGGRQETQYF	TGTGCCAGCAGCGTCAGTGCGGGGGGTCGGCAAGAGACCCAGTACTTC
NA	TRBJ1-1	TRBV15	CATSSDDSPMNTEAFF	TGTGCCACCAGCAGCGACGACAGTCCCATGAACACTGAAGCTTTCTTT
NA	TRBJ1-4	TRBV5-4	CASSLRGSLVNEKLFF	TGTGCCAGCTCCCTCCGGGGTTCCCTTGTTAATGAAAAACTGTTTTTT
NA	TRBJ1-4	TRBV7-9	CASSSPEAPNNEKLFF	TGTGCCAGCAGCTCCCCGGAGGCGCCGAATAATGAAAAACTGTTTTTT
TRBD2	TRBJ2-7	TRBV28	CASSRPGTTSYEQYF	TGTGCCAGCAGTCGTCCCGGGACTACTTCCTACGAGCAGTACTTC
NA	TRBJ2-5	TRBV7-6	CASSSRVSQTQYF	TGTGCCAGCTCCTCGAGGGTTTCACAGACCCAGTACTTC
TRBD1	TRBJ1-5	TRBV7-9	CASSSGQGASQPQHF	TGTGCCAGCAGCTCGGGACAGGGGGCAAGTCAGCCCCAGCATTTT
NA	TRBJ2-7	TRBV7-6	CASSLPESYEQYF	TGTGCCAGCAGCCTGCCTGAGAGCTACGAGCAGTACTTC
TRBD2	TRBJ2-1	TRBV19	CASSISSGGGAYNEQFF	TGTGCCAGTAGTATCTCATCGGGCGGGGGGGCGTACAATGAGCAGTTCTTC
NA	TRBJ2-7	TRBV5-1	CASSLVPRDEQYF	TGCGCCAGCAGCTTGGTTCCGAGGGACGAGCAGTACTTC
TRBD1	TRBJ1-1	TRBV19	CASSMDRKGEAFF	TGTGCCAGTAGTATGGACAGGAAGGGTGAAGCTTTCTTT
NA	TRBJ1-1	TRBV10-1	CASRFFSNTEAFF	TGCGCCAGCAGATTTTTCTCGAACACTGAAGCTTTCTTT
NA	TRBJ1-2	TRBV6-5	CASSPGTNYGYTF	TGTGCCAGCAGCCCAGGGACTAACTATGGCTACACCTTC
NA	TRBJ2-7	TRBV7-6	CASSSLRSYEQYF	TGTGCCAGCAGCTCACTTCGGTCCTACGAGCAGTACTTC
TRBD2	TRBJ2-7	TRBV28	CASSHAGAGSYEQYF	TGTGCCAGCAGCCACGCGGGAGCGGGGTCCTACGAGCAGTACTTC
TRBD1	TRBJ2-2	TRBV18	CASSRSGTGSTGELFF	TGTGCCAGCTCACGATCGGGGACAGGGTCCACCGGGGAGCTGTTTTTT
TRBD1	TRBJ1-1	TRBV19	CASSIPQGAAFF	TGTGCCAGTAGTATTCCCCAGGGGGCAGCTTTCTTT
NA	TRBJ2-7	TRBV28	CASSLAGSYEQYF	TGTGCCAGCAGTTTGGCGGGTTCCTACGAGCAGTACTTC
TRBD2	TRBJ2-7	TRBV28	CASSSVRAGAYEQYF	TGTGCCAGCAGTTCCGTGCGTGCGGGAGCCTACGAGCAGTACTTC
NA	TRBJ2-3	TRBV30	CAWSVAFSTDTQYF	TGTGCCTGGAGTGTAGCGTTTAGCACAGATACGCAGTATTTT